Listed here are 15 T cell receptor beta chains from one sample, sequenced in a study of read filtering for tumor transcriptome and immune sequencing. Molecular barcoded adaptors covering alpha/delta and beta/gamma chains were used on approximately 400 ng RNA. One entry per CDR3 protein results from TCRdb running MiXCR on the reads. The table lists 35,000 to 50,000 distinct CDR3 sequences, roughly 20% of them singletons. Sequences were obtained from a population of CD138-negative cells sorted from bone marrow. These receptors were taken from a donor at least 40 years old with multiple myeloma.

This chain links TRBV7-2 with TRBJ2-1; D ambiguous. CDR1 and CDR2 from the germline V gene are SGHTA and FQGNSA. Deletions cut 2 bases from V and 3 bases from J, with 8 bases between. The CDR3 sequence is 14 residues long. The CDR3 here is CASSLRPNYNEQFF. CDR3 in DNA: TGTGCCAGCAGCTTACGTCCAAACTACAATGAGCAGTTCTTC.

With regard to this clonotype: A single base separates this from a much larger clone, so it may be a read error. V usage is TRBV29-1 and J usage is TRBJ2-3; D not resolved. V lost 0 bases to trimming and J lost 8 bases, with 12 bases between them. Germline V gene lookup returns CDR1 SQVTM and CDR2 ANQGSEA. The CDR3 spans 13 residues. The CDR3 reads CSVEDRSGSTQYF. In nucleotides, the CDR3 is TGCAGCGTTGAAGATCGTTCCGGTAGTACGCAGTATTTT.

Sample share makes this clonotype medium-sized (0.01 to 0.1%). The rearrangement uses TRBV5-1 and TRBJ1-5; 9 nucleotides line up with TRBD1. Germline lookup yields CDR1 SGHRS and CDR2 YFSETQ. The CDR3 loop spans 15 amino acids. Trimming took 4 bases from V and 5 from J; bases not matched to a gene: 7. The CDR3 here is CASSPGTGTHQPQHF. CDR3 nucleotide sequence: TGCGCCAGCAGCCCGGGGACAGGGACTCATCAGCCCCAGCATTTT.

The chain links TRBV20-1 to TRBJ2-7; D possibly matches TRBD1 or TRBD2 (5 bases each). The CDR3 has 16 residues. Deletions cut 6 bases from V and 5 bases from J, with 26 bases between. Germline CDR1 is DFQATT and CDR2 is SNEGSKA (reference sequence). CDR3: CSAGSPGRRLRNEQYF. DNA for the CDR3: TGCAGTGCAGGCAGCCCGGGACGGAGGCTTAGGAACGAGCAGTACTTC.

This clonotype was seen ten or more times. The chain recombines TRBV28 with TRBJ2-2; TRBD2 aligns across 8 bases. The CDR3 length is 13 residues. The J segment lost 4 bases and the V segment lost 10 bases, leaving 5 bases of the junction unmatched. CDR1 is MDHEN and CDR2 is SYDVKM in the germline V gene. Here the CDR3 reads CANGLASTGELFF. CDR3 coding DNA: TGTGCCAATGGACTAGCTAGCACCGGGGAGCTGTTTTTT.

This clonotype was detected many times. This chain connects TRBV5-1 to TRBJ2-3, with 10 bases aligning to TRBD1. Per the germline V gene, CDR1 is SGHRS and CDR2 is YFSETQ. The CDR3 is 17 amino acids. Trimming cost V 0 bases and J 3 bases; bases outside gene matches: 7. The CDR3 here is CASSLASPGQGTDTQYF. The CDR3 region has the DNA TGCGCCAGCAGCTTGGCTTCACCGGGACAGGGGACAGATACGCAGTATTTT. Variable domain in full (rest from reference TRBV5-1 and TRBJ2-3): KAGVTQTPRYLIKTRGQQVTLSCSPISGHRSVSWYQQTPGQGLQFLFEYFSETQRNKGNFPGRFSGRQFSNSRSEMNVSTLELGDSALYLCASSLASPGQGTDTQYFGPGTRLTVL.

This sequence joins TRBV28 and TRBJ2-7, with D tentatively TRBD2 (6 bases). The V and J ends lost 9 bases and 0 bases respectively, with 15 bases between them. CDR3 length: 14 amino acids. Germline values: CDR1 MDHEN, CDR2 SYDVKM. As DNA, the CDR3 is TGTGCCAGTATTACTAGCAAAAGCTCCTACGAGCAGTACTTC. Translation: CASITSKSSYEQYF.

This clonotype was seen repeatedly, ten times or more. The CDR3: CASSTRQGRIGELFF. CDR3 in DNA: TGCGCCAGCAGTACGAGACAGGGGAGGATCGGGGAGCTGTTTTTT. This chain joins TRBV10-1 and TRBJ2-2; 8 bases match TRBD1. Looked up from germline, CDR1 is WNHNN and CDR2 is SYGVQD (reference sequence). This CDR3 comprises 15 residues. Unmatched junction bases numbered 9, after V lost 5 bases and J lost 7 bases.

Ten or more counts support this clonotype. This rearrangement joins TRBV12-3 or TRBV12-4 to TRBJ1-2, with D tentatively TRBD1 (6 bases). Between the trimmed V and J ends, which lost 2 bases and 2 bases, there was a span of 9 bases. This CDR3 region has 14 residues. CDR3: CASSLNRENYGYTF. The CDR3 nucleotides are TGTGCCAGCAGTTTAAACAGGGAGAACTATGGCTACACCTTC.

This clonotype was detected many times. The rearrangement uses TRBV12-3 or TRBV12-4 and TRBJ2-1; no clear D. The CDR3 runs to 15 residues. Between the trimmed V and J ends, which lost 0 bases and 3 bases, there was a span of 9 bases. This chain's CDR3 is CASSLADRGYNEQFF. The CDR3 DNA follows: TGTGCCAGCAGTTTAGCGGATAGAGGCTACAATGAGCAGTTCTTC.

In its sample, this clonotype was seen many times. The rearrangement links TRBV20-1 to TRBJ2-5, with D hard to call. Germline lookup yields CDR1 DFQATT and CDR2 SNEGSKA (reference sequence). V was shortened by 5 bases and J by 1 base, with 14 bases between the two germline ends. The CDR3 contains 14 residues. For the CDR3, the DNA is TGCAGTGCTGCTACCATACGTCCCCAAGAGACCCAGTACTTC. Translated, it gives CSAATIRPQETQYF.

The chain links TRBV6-2 or TRBV6-3 to TRBJ1-1, with D possibly being TRBD1 (6 bases). Germline-derived CDR1 and CDR2 are MNHEY and SVGEGT. V was cut by 2 bases and J by 5 bases, with 12 bases left in between. The CDR3 loop spans 14 amino acids. CDR3 in DNA: TGTGCCAGCAGTTACGCGACAGGAGGGACTGAAGCTTTCTTT. This sequence encodes CASSYATGGTEAFF.

The chain recombines TRBV28 with TRBJ1-2; D may be TRBD1 (6 bases). The germline V gene encodes CDR1 MDHEN and CDR2 SYDVKM. Trimming removed 6 bases from V and 6 bases from J, with 14 bases in between. CDR3 length equals 13 residues. The CDR3 bases are TGTGCCAGCAGCCCCGCGCAGGGGAATGGCTACACCTTC. It specifies CASSPAQGNGYTF.

The genes are TRBV4-1 and TRBJ2-7; 9 positions agree with TRBD1. Germline V CDR1 and CDR2: MGHRA, YSYEKL. Trimming took 1 base from V and 1 from J; bases not matched to a gene: 8. This CDR3 is built from 17 residues. The CDR3 nucleotides are TGCGCCAGCAGCCAAGTCGCCTACAGGGGGCCATCCTACGAGCAGTACTTC. Amino acids: CASSQVAYRGPSYEQYF.

A remark on this clonotype: With only one base between it and a far larger clone, this is likely a read error. The conserved phenylalanine or tryptophan is not found at the CDR3 terminus, so this likely reflects a read error. This sequence joins TRBV11-2 and TRBJ2-1; D gene unclear. The CDR3 is made up of 13 amino acids. V dropped 2 bases and J dropped 5 bases, with 7 bases sitting between them. Germline assignment: CDR1 SGHAT and CDR2 FQNNGV. The CDR3 DNA sequence: TGTGCCAGCAGCTTACCTCCCCACAATGAGCAGTTCTAC. This translates into CASSLPPHNEQFY.